These 24 T cell receptor beta chains were all obtained from the same sample, sequenced in a study of blood T cell repertoires in COVID-19. The table came from immunoSEQ multiplex PCR; TCRdb's copy has only in-frame clones and leaves some out. Among under 150,000 clones listed, around 84% were seen once. The sequenced material came from peripheral blood. All receptors come from a man aged 55 to 70 with active or convalescent COVID-19.

With respect to this clone: Other DNA sequences in this sample translate to the same CDR3. The chain carries TRBV29-1 and TRBJ2-5; no firm D call. Trimming removed 5 bases at V and 5 bases at J, with 9 bases between. CDR3 length: 11 amino acids. Germline CDR1 SQVTM, CDR2 ANQGSEA. The CDR3 nucleotides read TGCAGCGTTCAAGGGCGGGAGACCCAGTACTTC. It specifies CSVQGRETQYF. Full variable domain (missing parts from reference TRBV29-1 and TRBJ2-5): SAVISQKPSRDICQRGTSLTIQCQVDSQVTMMFWYRQQPGQSLTLIATANQGSEATYESGFVIDKFPISRPNLTFSTLTVSNMSPEDSSIYLCSVQGRETQYFGPGTRLLVL.

The V call is TRBV27, the J call TRBJ2-7; no clear D. V gave up 4 bases and J gave up 0 bases, with 7 bases separating them. CDR3 length: 13 amino acids. Germline CDR1 MNHEY, CDR2 SMNVEV (reference sequence). The CDR3 loop reads CASSSRYSYEQYF. CDR3 nucleotide sequence: TGTGCCAGCAGTTCCAGATACTCCTACGAGCAGTACTTC.

In this sample, this clone turned up a few times. J is TRBJ2-3 and V is TRBV27; the D gene is possibly TRBD1 (5 bases). V was pared by 8 bases and J by 2 bases, with 20 bases between. CDR3 size: 16 residues. Germline CDR1 is MNHEY and CDR2 is SMNVEV (reference sequence). The CDR3 DNA is TGTGCCAGCTCCCCAGGGCTCAGCGTAAACACAGATACGCAGTATTTT. Its translation is CASSPGLSVNTDTQYF.

The V call is TRBV3-1 (or the pseudogene TRBV3-2), the J call TRBJ2-5; TRBD2 is a possible D gene (5 bases). V gave up 0 bases and J gave up 5 bases, with 16 bases separating them. The CDR3 runs 16 residues. From germline, CDR1 is LGHDT and CDR2 YNNKEL (reference sequence). The CDR3 reads CASSQDRGAADETQYF. The DNA of the CDR3 is TGTGCCAGCAGCCAAGATCGGGGAGCGGCCGACGAGACCCAGTACTTC.

V is TRBV2 and J is TRBJ1-2; D unclear. V was cut by 7 bases and J by 2 bases, with 11 bases left in between. CDR3 length: 13 residues. The germline V gene has CDR1 SNHLY and CDR2 FYNNEI. For the CDR3, the DNA is TGTGCCAGCACCCTCCTAGACAACTATGGCTACACCTTC. This translates into CASTLLDNYGYTF.

This chain connects TRBV5-4 to TRBJ1-5, with TRBD1 matching 9 bases. J was trimmed by 7 bases and V by 4 bases; bases with no gene match: 6. CDR3 length: 14 residues. CDR1 SGHNT and CDR2 YYREEE come from the germline V gene (reference sequence). The CDR3 region is CASSLQGARQPQHF. The CDR3 DNA reads TGTGCCAGCAGCCTACAGGGGGCCAGGCAGCCCCAGCATTTT. Using reference TRBV5-4 and TRBJ1-5 for the parts outside the CDR3, the full variable domain is ETGVTQSPTHLIKTRGQQVTLRCSSQSGHNTVSWYQQALGQGPQFIFQYYREEENGRGNFPPRFSGLQFPNYSSELNVNALELDDSALYLCASSLQGARQPQHFGDGTRLSIL.

This clone was counted between two and nine times. The gene calls are TRBV2 and TRBJ2-7, with TRBD1 matching 7 bases. Trimming removed 6 bases from V and 0 bases from J; junction bases left unmatched: 5. Germline V gene sequence: CDR1 SNHLY, CDR2 FYNNEI. The length of the CDR3 is 14 residues. CDR3 sequence (DNA): TGTGCCAGCAGGGGGACAGTAGCCTCCTACGAGCAGTACTTC. Encoded protein: CASRGTVASYEQYF.

The chain combines TRBV7-2 with TRBJ1-6; possibly TRBD1 for D (6 bases). V lost 5 bases, J lost 9 bases, and 14 bases lay in between. The CDR3 spans 14 residues. CDR1 and CDR2 from the germline V gene are SGHTA and FQGNSA. CDR3 protein: CASSPRGGASPLHF. The CDR3 DNA sequence: TGTGCCAGCAGCCCGCGAGGGGGTGCTTCACCCCTCCACTTT.

This chain links TRBV19 with TRBJ1-2; D might be TRBD1 (5 bases). CDR1 and CDR2 (germline): LNHDA, SQIVND (reference sequence). There are 14 residues in the CDR3. V dropped 3 bases and J dropped 13 bases, with 21 bases sitting between them. This chain's CDR3 is CASSMLTGPEVSTF. The CDR3 DNA sequence: TGTGCCAGTAGTATGCTAACAGGCCCAGAAGTCAGCACCTTC.

The chain carries TRBV7-9 and TRBJ1-6; possibly TRBD1 for D (6 bases). V lost 7 bases and J 10 bases, leaving 17 bases between the germline ends. The CDR3 consists of 14 residues. The germline gives CDR1 SEHNR, CDR2 FQNEAQ (reference sequence). The CDR3 DNA sequence: TGTGCCAGCACCCTTTCCGGGGGGCGATCACCCCTCCACTTT. Translating gives CASTLSGGRSPLHF.

V usage is TRBV27 and J usage is TRBJ2-7; D possibly corresponds to TRBD2 (6 bases). Germline-derived CDR1 and CDR2 are MNHEY and SMNVEV (reference sequence). The V gene lost 5 bases and the J gene lost 2 bases, with 16 bases spanning the gap. This CDR3 contains 15 residues. CDR3 bases: TGTGCCAGCAGTCCCGGGACTGAGCTCCCCTACGAGCAGTACTTC. Protein sequence: CASSPGTELPYEQYF.

The J gene is TRBJ2-7, the V gene TRBV15; 14 bases agree with TRBD2. From germline, CDR1 is LNHNV and CDR2 YYDKDF (reference sequence). This CDR3 comprises 19 residues. J lost 2 bases, V lost 4 bases, and 13 bases had no gene match. DNA for the CDR3: TGTGCCACCAGCATCCAGACGGGACTAGCGGGAGTAAGTCCCTACGAGCAGTACTTC. Protein sequence: CATSIQTGLAGVSPYEQYF.

This CDR3 is CASSRGRGALGDTQYF. The CDR3 DNA reads as TGTGCCAGTAGTAGGGGACGGGGGGCCCTAGGAGATACGCAGTATTTT. The chain recombines TRBV19 with TRBJ2-3; a weak D match, TRBD2 (7 bases). Trimming pared 4 bases from V and 5 bases from J, leaving 19 bases between. The CDR3 covers 16 residues. Looked up from germline, CDR1 is LNHDA and CDR2 is SQIVND (reference sequence).

The chain employs TRBV19 and TRBJ1-1; maybe TRBD1 (5 bases). V lost 4 bases to trimming and J lost 1 base, with 10 bases between them. This CDR3 is 14 amino acids long. CDR1 LNHDA and CDR2 SQIVND come from the germline V gene (reference sequence). The CDR3 sequence is CASSREGRNTEAFF. CDR3 coding DNA: TGTGCCAGTAGTAGGGAGGGGAGGAACACTGAAGCTTTCTTT.

The chain joins TRBV20-1 to TRBJ1-2; D uncertain. CDR1 and CDR2 from the germline V gene are DFQATT and SNEGSKA (reference sequence). V gave up 6 bases and J gave up 8 bases, with 13 bases separating them. The CDR3 has 11 amino acids. The CDR3: CSASSPTGYTF. The CDR3 nucleotides are TGCAGTGCCTCCAGTCCCACCGGCTACACCTTC.

This sequence joins TRBV12-3 or TRBV12-4 and TRBJ2-1; D unclear. CDR3 length: 11 residues. V was shortened by 1 base and J by 8 bases, with 3 bases between the two germline ends. The DNA for the CDR3 is TGTGCCAGCAGTTTAGGGCATGAGCAGTTCTTC. This translates into CASSLGHEQFF.

V is TRBV10-3 and J is TRBJ1-4; D may be TRBD1 (6 bases). Per germline, CDR1 ENHRY and CDR2 SYGVKD. V lost 9 bases and J lost 4, with 12 bases in between. The CDR3 consists of 13 residues. Here the CDR3 reads CAMSGVLNEKLFF. The DNA of the CDR3 is TGTGCCATGTCAGGGGTACTTAATGAAAAACTGTTTTTT.

This clone has a handful of counts. J is TRBJ1-5 and V is TRBV4-1; D perhaps matches TRBD1 (5 bases). Trimming cost V 0 bases and J 0 bases, with 15 bases left between them. The CDR3 contains 18 residues. Germline CDR1 reads MGHRA; CDR2 reads YSYEKL. For the CDR3, the DNA is TGCGCCAGCAGCCAAGAAACAGGTCTCCCTCTTAGCAATCAGCCCCAGCATTTT. Amino acids: CASSQETGLPLSNQPQHF.

The CDR3 loop is CASSQQTGIHGYTF. The CDR3 DNA reads TGTGCCAGCAGCCAACAGACAGGGATTCATGGCTACACCTTC. V usage is TRBV7-2 and J usage is TRBJ1-2; the match to TRBD1 covers 7 bases. The CDR3 is made up of 14 amino acids. Germline loops: CDR1 SGHTA, CDR2 FQGNSA. The trim removed 5 bases at V and 6 bases at J, leaving 9 bases unmatched. The whole variable domain, remainder taken from reference TRBV7-2 and TRBJ1-2, is GAGVSQSPSNKVTEKGKDVELRCDPISGHTALYWYRQSLGQGLEFLIYFQGNSAPDKSGLPSDRFSAERTGGSVSTLTIQRTQQEDSAVYLCASSQQTGIHGYTFGSGTRLTVV.

The rearrangement links TRBV5-1 to TRBJ1-3; TRBD1 might be the D (5 bases). Trimming removed 0 bases from V and 4 bases from J, with 11 bases in between. The length of the CDR3 is 15 residues. The germline CDR1 and CDR2 sequences are SGHRS and YFSETQ. The CDR3 protein is CASSLVGAHGNTIYF. Written as DNA, the CDR3 is TGCGCCAGCAGCTTGGTAGGGGCGCACGGAAACACCATATATTTT.

The chain combines TRBV7-9 with TRBJ1-3; 7 positions agree with TRBD1. The CDR3 length is 14 residues. V was clipped by 4 bases and J by 8 bases; unmatched bases: 8. Germline V gives CDR1 SEHNR, CDR2 FQNEAQ (reference sequence). CDR3 residues: CASSSLDRLDTIYF. DNA of the CDR3: TGTGCCAGCAGCTCCCTGGACAGGCTAGACACCATATATTTT. The complete variable domain, with remaining parts taken from reference TRBV7-9 and TRBJ1-3, reads DTGVSQNPRHKITKRGQNVTFRCDPISEHNRLYWYRQTLGQGPEFLTYFQNEAQLEKSRLLSDRFSAERPKGSFSTLEIQRTEQGDSAMYLCASSSLDRLDTIYFGEGSWLTVV.

The rearrangement links TRBV27 to TRBJ1-6; D may be TRBD1 (6 bases). The CDR3 sequence is 15 residues long. The germline V gene encodes CDR1 MNHEY and CDR2 SMNVEV (reference sequence). Trimming shortened V by 7 bases and J by 4 bases, and 14 bases separated the two germline ends. In nucleotides, the CDR3 is TGTGCCAGCACGGGGGGCTTTGGATATAATTCACCCCTCCACTTT. Amino acids: CASTGGFGYNSPLHF.

The chain recombines TRBV5-1 with TRBJ2-5; D gene uncertain. V was cut by 0 bases and J by 5 bases, with 8 bases left in between. This CDR3 is 13 amino acids long. Germline V gene lookup returns CDR1 SGHRS and CDR2 YFSETQ. The chain's CDR3 is CASSLDLRETQYF. The CDR3 DNA sequence: TGCGCCAGCAGCTTGGACCTCAGGGAGACCCAGTACTTC.

The chain couples TRBV3-1 (or the pseudogene TRBV3-2) to TRBJ2-6; TRBD2 might be the D (6 bases). Per the germline V gene, CDR1 is LGHDT and CDR2 is YNNKEL (reference sequence). V was shortened by 1 base and J by 0 bases, with 10 bases between the two germline ends. This CDR3 has 17 amino acids. CDR3 bases: TGTGCCAGCAGCCAAGCGACGGGACTCTCTGGGGCCAACGTCCTGACTTTC. It yields the protein CASSQATGLSGANVLTF.